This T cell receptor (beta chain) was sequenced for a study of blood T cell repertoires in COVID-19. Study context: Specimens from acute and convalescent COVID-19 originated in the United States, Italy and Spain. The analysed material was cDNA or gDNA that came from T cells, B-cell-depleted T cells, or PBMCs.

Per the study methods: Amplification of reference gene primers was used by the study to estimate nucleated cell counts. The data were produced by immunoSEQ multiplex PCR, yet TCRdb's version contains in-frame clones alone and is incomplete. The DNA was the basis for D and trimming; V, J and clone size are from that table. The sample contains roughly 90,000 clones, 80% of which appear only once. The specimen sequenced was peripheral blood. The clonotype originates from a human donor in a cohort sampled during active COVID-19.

CDR3 protein: CATAGHSNYGYTF. The CDR3 region has the DNA TGTGCCACCGCCGGACACTCTAACTATGGCTACACCTTC. The rearrangement links TRBV24-1 to TRBJ1-2, with D tentatively TRBD1 (5 bases). Deletions cut 9 bases from V and 0 bases from J, with 10 bases between. The V gene's germline CDR1 is KGHDR and CDR2 SFDVKD. The CDR3 is 13 amino acids.